A single sample is the source of the 27 T cell receptor beta chains below, sequenced in a study of blood T cell repertoires in COVID-19. This table comes from immunoSEQ multiplex PCR, and its TCRdb copy is limited to in-frame clones, with some not included. The table lists 300,000 or so clones, around 86% of them singletons, with 1% to 1.5% in the top ten. The sequencing input was peripheral blood. The receptors were sampled from a man aged 70-80 years with acute or convalescent COVID-19.

The chain has TRBV3-1 (or the pseudogene TRBV3-2) and TRBJ2-1; TRBD2 aligns across 8 bases. The V gene's germline CDR1 is LGHDT and CDR2 YNNKEL (reference sequence). The J segment lost 10 bases and the V segment lost 3 bases, leaving 14 bases of the junction unmatched. This CDR3 comprises 16 residues. CDR3 DNA: TGTGCCAGCAGCCAGGGTTCGGGGCTAGCGGGCAGGGAGCAGTTCTTC. It yields the protein CASSQGSGLAGREQFF.

This chain links TRBV18 with TRBJ2-5; 8 bases are a match to TRBD2. The CDR3 runs 16 residues. With V trimmed by 4 bases and J by 0 bases, 7 bases remained unmatched. Germline V gives CDR1 KGHSH, CDR2 LQKENI. CDR3 loop: CASSLIQRGYQETQYF. In DNA form, the CDR3 reads TGTGCCAGCTCACTAATACAGCGGGGGTACCAAGAGACCCAGTACTTC.

This rearrangement joins TRBV7-2 to TRBJ2-7; D may be TRBD2 (6 bases). The germline gives CDR1 SGHTA, CDR2 FQGNSA. The V end lost 5 bases, the J end lost 4 bases, and 21 bases lay between the germline ends. CDR3 length: 16 residues. The CDR3 protein is CASSPSGGIGVYEQYF. The DNA of the CDR3 is TGTGCCAGCAGCCCTTCTGGCGGGATAGGGGTGTACGAGCAGTACTTC.

The genes are TRBV28 and TRBJ1-2; D possibly corresponds to TRBD1 (5 bases). V lost 6 bases, J lost 4 bases, and 18 bases lay in between. CDR3 length: 15 amino acids. Germline loops: CDR1 MDHEN, CDR2 SYDVKM. Here the CDR3 reads CASRQTADRFYGYTF. Written as DNA, the CDR3 is TGTGCCAGCAGACAGACAGCTGATCGGTTCTATGGCTACACCTTC.

This clone was observed at least ten times. The V gene is TRBV10-3, the J gene TRBJ1-2; D is possibly TRBD1 (5 bases). The CDR3 runs to 15 residues. Trimming pared 4 bases from V and 0 bases from J, leaving 12 bases between. Germline V CDR1 and CDR2: ENHRY, SYGVKD. CDR3 sequence: CAISGAGTSNYGYTF. CDR3 nucleotides: TGTGCCATCAGTGGGGCAGGGACTTCTAACTATGGCTACACCTTC.

This rearrangement joins TRBV5-8 to TRBJ1-5; 8 bases match TRBD1. From germline, CDR1 is SGHTS and CDR2 YDEGEE. V was clipped by 3 bases and J by 3 bases; unmatched bases: 5. The CDR3 loop spans 15 amino acids. CDR3 sequence: CASSSGTGVNQPQHF. The CDR3 coding sequence is TGTGCCAGCAGCTCCGGGACAGGAGTCAATCAGCCCCAGCATTTT.

The chain joins TRBV7-9 to TRBJ2-3, with D possibly being TRBD1 (7 bases). The CDR3 runs 16 residues. Trimming left V 3 bases short and J 4 bases short, with 17 bases between. CDR1 and CDR2 (germline): SEHNR, FQNEAQ (reference sequence). Here the CDR3 reads CASSFAGGRSADTQYF. CDR3 sequence (DNA): TGTGCCAGCAGCTTCGCAGGGGGGCGCAGCGCAGATACGCAGTATTTT.

V gene TRBV2 combines with J gene TRBJ2-3, with D possibly matching TRBD2 (7 bases). The CDR3 length is 22 residues. With 3 bases removed from V and 5 bases from J, the gap between germline ends came to 36 bases. Germline V gives CDR1 SNHLY, CDR2 FYNNEI. The CDR3 coding sequence is TGTGCCAGCAGTGATATTCCGGGATCGGTTTCGGGGGGCCGAATTGGAGGAGATACGCAGTATTTT. Encoded protein: CASSDIPGSVSGGRIGGDTQYF.

The chain couples TRBV18 to TRBJ2-2, with TRBD1 matching over 9 bases. After removal of 2 bases from V and 7 bases from J, the junction contained 8 bases not matched to a gene. The CDR3 loop spans 16 amino acids. CDR1 is KGHSH and CDR2 is LQKENI in the germline V gene. The CDR3 region has the DNA TGTGCCAGCTCACCAACACAGGGGGCCTCGAGCGGGGAGCTGTTTTTT. It encodes CASSPTQGASSGELFF.

V usage is TRBV7-2 and J usage is TRBJ2-1; 7 positions match TRBD1. Germline CDR1 is SGHTA and CDR2 is FQGNSA. This CDR3 contains 14 residues. The junction had 4 bases not matched to a gene; V was cut back by 2 bases and J by 6 bases. In DNA, the CDR3 is TGTGCCAGCAGCTTATACGACAGGGTCAATGAGCAGTTCTTC. Protein: CASSLYDRVNEQFF.

V is TRBV6-5 and J is TRBJ1-1, with TRBD1 matching over 7 bases. This CDR3 spans 14 amino acids. V shed 6 bases, J shed 3 bases, and the junction held 7 bases outside the gene matches. Germline CDR1 reads MNHEY; CDR2 reads SVGAGI. This CDR3 reads CASSRGQLDTEAFF. CDR3 nucleotides: TGTGCCAGCAGCCGGGGACAGTTGGACACTGAAGCTTTCTTT.

V and J are TRBV4-2 and TRBJ1-2; TRBD1 matches 7 bases. The CDR3 runs 15 residues. Unmatched junction bases numbered 3, after V lost 0 bases and J lost 2 bases. Germline V gives CDR1 LGHNA, CDR2 YNFKEQ. The CDR3 loop reads CASSQESGQNYGYTF. The CDR3 DNA sequence: TGTGCCAGCAGCCAAGAATCGGGACAGAACTATGGCTACACCTTC.

Concerning this clone: In the same sample, other DNA sequences code for this CDR3. The V call is TRBV3-1 (or the pseudogene TRBV3-2), the J call TRBJ1-1, with 7 bases lining up with TRBD1. The CDR3 has 13 amino acids. V lost 4 bases and J lost 4; bases outside the gene matches: 3. The V gene's germline CDR1 is LGHDT and CDR2 YNNKEL (reference sequence). The CDR3 DNA reads TGTGCCAGCAGCCCACGACAGGGCACTGAAGCTTTCTTT. This translates into CASSPRQGTEAFF.

The chain links TRBV4-3 to TRBJ2-7; D is perhaps TRBD2 (6 bases). Germline V lookup: CDR1 LGHNA, CDR2 YSLEER. The germline V and J ends were trimmed by 2 bases and 5 bases, with 13 bases remaining between them. This CDR3 spans 14 amino acids. In DNA, the CDR3 is TGCGCCAGCAGCCAAACCAGGCGGGACGACGAGCAGTACTTC. Its protein is CASSQTRRDDEQYF.

For this clone: This may be a read error, as it is one base from a much larger clone. The V call is TRBV4-3, the J call TRBJ2-5; 11 bases match TRBD2. Trimming removed 4 bases from V and 3 bases from J; junction bases left unmatched: 1. The CDR3 extends over 14 amino acids. Per the germline V gene, CDR1 is LGHNA and CDR2 is YSLEER. CDR3 sequence: CASSPGLAEETQYF. CDR3 nucleotide sequence: TGCGCCAGCAGCCCGGGACTAGCGGAAGAGACCCAGTACTTC.

The chain is built from TRBV10-3 and TRBJ2-1; 8 bases are a match to TRBD2. The CDR3 consists of 16 residues. CDR1 ENHRY and CDR2 SYGVKD come from the germline V gene. V shed 2 bases, J shed 5 bases, and the junction held 8 bases outside the gene matches. CDR3 coding DNA: TGTGCCATCAGTGAGCTTAGCGGGATAACTCACAATGAGCAGTTCTTC. Its translation: CAISELSGITHNEQFF.

V is TRBV6-1 and J is TRBJ2-2, with 8 bases identical to TRBD1. With 2 bases clipped from V and 5 bases from J, the junction kept 4 bases outside the gene matches. The CDR3 has 15 amino acids. Germline CDR1 reads MNHNS; CDR2 reads SASEGT. The CDR3 DNA is TGTGCCAGCAGTGAACGACAGGGGCGAACCGGGGAGCTGTTTTTT. It encodes CASSERQGRTGELFF.

The V call is TRBV24-1, the J call TRBJ2-3; TRBD2 aligns across 13 bases. There are 18 residues in the CDR3. V trimming: 5 bases; J trimming: 1 base; junction bases outside the gene matches: 8. In germline, CDR1 is KGHDR, CDR2 SFDVKD. The CDR3 loop reads CATSGRTSGGERTDTQYF. The CDR3 DNA sequence: TGTGCCACCAGTGGAAGAACTAGCGGGGGGGAACGCACAGATACGCAGTATTTT.

J is TRBJ1-2 and V is TRBV10-3, with a tentative D call TRBD1 (5 bases). The V and J ends lost 10 bases and 4 bases respectively, with 19 bases between them. The germline V gene encodes CDR1 ENHRY and CDR2 SYGVKD. The CDR3 extends over 14 amino acids. In nucleotides, the CDR3 is TGTGCCACGCGGCGGGACCCCTATTCCTATGGCTACACCTTC. Protein: CATRRDPYSYGYTF.

CDR3 protein: CASSQVYFANTGELFF. As DNA, the CDR3 is TGCGCCAGCAGCCAAGTATACTTCGCGAACACCGGGGAGCTGTTTTTT. This chain uses TRBV4-3 with TRBJ2-2; no firm D call. Germline CDR1 reads LGHNA; CDR2 reads YSLEER. CDR3 length equals 16 residues. Trimming took off 1 base at V and 0 bases at J, with 9 bases between the two ends.

This clone occurred once. J is TRBJ2-1 and V is TRBV7-9; a weak D match, TRBD1 (6 bases). V was pared by 5 bases and J by 8 bases, with 13 bases between. Germline lookup yields CDR1 SEHNR and CDR2 FQNEAQ (reference sequence). The CDR3 is 13 amino acids. The CDR3 DNA is TGTGCCAGCAGCCTACAGGGAAGTCATGAGCAGTTCTTC. Translating it yields CASSLQGSHEQFF.

The chain combines TRBV7-3 with TRBJ2-2; D is perhaps TRBD2 (5 bases). This CDR3 contains 16 residues. The germline gives CDR1 SGHTA, CDR2 FQGTGA. V gave up 2 bases and J gave up 2 bases, with 12 bases separating them. This chain's CDR3 is CASSLGLAGNTGELFF. In DNA form, the CDR3 reads TGTGCCAGCAGCTTAGGGCTAGCTGGTAACACCGGGGAGCTGTTTTTT.

The gene calls are TRBV19 and TRBJ2-7; TRBD2 matches at 11 bases. Trimming removed 5 bases from V and 3 bases from J; junction bases left unmatched: 6. The CDR3 runs 15 residues. Germline CDR1 is LNHDA and CDR2 is SQIVND (reference sequence). The CDR3 loop reads CASSPLGTSGYEQYF. In nucleotides, the CDR3 is TGTGCCAGTAGTCCTCTGGGGACTAGCGGCTACGAGCAGTACTTC.

The CDR3 sequence: CASSFRTSGKYNEQFF. In DNA form, the CDR3 reads TGTGCCAGCAGTTTCAGGACTAGCGGGAAATACAATGAGCAGTTCTTC. The V call is TRBV27, the J call TRBJ2-1, with 12 bases matching TRBD2. There are 16 residues in the CDR3. The V segment lost 3 bases and the J segment 4 bases; nucleotides outside the gene matches: 4. CDR1 is MNHEY and CDR2 is SMNVEV in the germline V gene (reference sequence).

This chain uses TRBV3-1 (or the pseudogene TRBV3-2) with TRBJ2-5, with D possibly TRBD2 on 6 matching bases. Germline lookup yields CDR1 LGHDT and CDR2 YNNKEL (reference sequence). The CDR3 is made up of 18 amino acids. Deletions cut 8 bases from V and 5 bases from J, with 30 bases between. The CDR3 coding sequence is TGTGCCAGCGAGAATCGGATGTTCGGCAGGAGGGGTTGGGAGACCCAGTACTTC. Amino acids: CASENRMFGRRGWETQYF.

V gene TRBV30 combines with J gene TRBJ2-7; maybe TRBD2 (5 bases). Trimming took 2 bases from V and 2 from J, leaving 10 bases between them. The CDR3 is 13 residues long. From germline, CDR1 is GTSNPN and CDR2 SVGIG (reference sequence). The CDR3 DNA reads TGTGCCTGGAGTAGGGAGTCACCCTACGAGCAGTACTTC. Amino acid sequence: CAWSRESPYEQYF.

The CDR3 nucleotides read TGTGCCAGCAGCTCTTCCGGGACAAACACCTACAATGAGCAGTTCTTC. It codes for CASSSSGTNTYNEQFF. The J gene is TRBJ2-1, the V gene TRBV13, with TRBD1 as a possible D gene (6 bases). V was pared by 4 bases and J by 2 bases, with 15 bases between. Germline V gene lookup returns CDR1 PRHDT and CDR2 FYEKMQ (reference sequence). The CDR3 runs to 16 residues.